The rows below give T cell receptor beta chains drawn from one sample of a study of cytomegalovirus exposure and HLA in healthy donors. Some clones are missing from TCRdb's copy, which holds only in-frame ones; the method was immunoSEQ multiplex PCR. Of 200,000 to 250,000 clones listed, approximately 82% are singletons. The sequencing sample was made of PBMCs. The receptors come from a woman in her thirties or forties in good health and CMV-seronegative. Both conserved end residues are part of each CDR3.

>TRBV5-1
CASSSDYRSPLHF
>TRBV11-2
CASSSGTAGRETQYF
>TRBV2
CVSMRRTSGAQETQYF
>TRBV11-2
CASSLSSRFSGELFF
>TRBV28
CASRSGQGSGGYTF
>TRBV30
CAWSLAANLPKAFF
>TRBV2
CASSEAGGTGYEQYF
>TRBV4-3
CASSQMTSGGWTGELFF
>TRBV12-5
CASGRGQGSSYNSPLHF
>TRBV5-4
CASSLGQGTQETQYF
>TRBV11-2
CASSSDTGLDEAFF
>TRBV4-1
CASSQDGGGEQYF
>TRBV5-1
CASSLLRGGAYEQYF
>TRBV2
CATSQGTNTGELFF
>TRBV19
CASSPGPVTSIGETQYF